A single sample is the source of the 27 T cell receptor beta chains below, sequenced in a study of OX40 agonist ivuxolimab in advanced cancers. Generated by immunoSEQ multiplex PCR, the TCRdb table keeps only in-frame clones and is missing some. This table has approximately 47,000 clones, about 93% appearing once. The sample consisted of CD4+ or CD8+ T cells sorted from blood, taken in a trial of the OX40 agonist ivuxolimab. These receptors came from an adult with an advanced solid tumor such as melanoma, head and neck, liver or kidney cancer.

V usage is TRBV30 and J usage is TRBJ2-7; 9 nucleotides align to TRBD1. Losses at the gene ends were 2 bases for V and 4 bases for J; bases not matched to a gene: 9. The CDR3 has 15 residues. Germline V gene lookup returns CDR1 GTSNPN and CDR2 SVGIG (reference sequence). The CDR3 region is CAWSWGQGAPYEQYF. CDR3 in DNA: TGTGCCTGGAGTTGGGGACAGGGAGCGCCATACGAGCAGTACTTC.

The chain uses TRBV10-3 and TRBJ2-2, with unresolved D. The V end was cut by 4 bases, the J end by 4 bases, with 10 bases between. The germline V gene has CDR1 ENHRY and CDR2 SYGVKD. The CDR3 is 14 amino acids. The CDR3 protein is CAISGGSGTGELFF. In DNA form, the CDR3 reads TGTGCCATCAGTGGGGGATCGGGCACCGGGGAGCTGTTTTTT.

The genes are TRBV7-6 and TRBJ2-1; 7 bases match TRBD2. Trimming took 3 bases from V and 10 from J; bases not matched to a gene: 0. The CDR3 runs to 11 residues. Looked up from germline, CDR1 is SGHVS and CDR2 is FNYEAQ. The CDR3 nucleotides are TGTGCCAGCAGCTTCGGGGGGGAGCAGTTCTTC. The encoded protein is CASSFGGEQFF.

DNA for the CDR3: TGTGCCACCAGCAGAGATCTCGGCGGCGGCACCTACAATGAGCAGTTCTTC. Translation gives CATSRDLGGGTYNEQFF. The V call is TRBV15, the J call TRBJ2-1; D is undetermined. This CDR3 is built from 17 residues. The V gene lost 0 bases and the J gene lost 2 bases, with 14 bases spanning the gap. Germline V gene data show CDR1 as LNHNV and CDR2 as YYDKDF (reference sequence). Looking up the rest from reference TRBV15 and TRBJ2-1 gives the full variable domain: DAMVIQNPRYQVTQFGKPVTLSCSQTLNHNVMYWYQQKSSQAPKLLFHYYDKDFNNEADTPDNFQSRRPNTSFCFLDIRSPGLGDTAMYLCATSRDLGGGTYNEQFFGPGTRLTVL.

The chain combines TRBV6-6 with TRBJ1-2, with 9 bases that match TRBD1. Germline V gene data show CDR1 as MNHNY and CDR2 as SVGAGI (reference sequence). The CDR3 has 15 residues. The J segment lost 4 bases and the V segment lost 9 bases, leaving 12 bases of the junction unmatched. CDR3 residues: CASTNTGTGRYGYTF. The CDR3 region has the DNA TGTGCCAGTACTAACACCGGGACAGGGCGCTATGGCTACACCTTC.

The J gene is TRBJ1-2, the V gene TRBV6-4; D is perhaps TRBD1 (5 bases). CDR3 length: 15 amino acids. V was shortened by 6 bases and J by 7 bases, with 21 bases between the two germline ends. The germline V gene has CDR1 MRHNA and CDR2 SNTAGT. The CDR3 region has the DNA TGTGCCAGCAGCGGAGACCTGGGACTGCCTAGTGGCTACACCTTC. This codes for CASSGDLGLPSGYTF.

The chain is built from TRBV14 and TRBJ1-1; D not resolved. The CDR3 has 13 residues. Trimming cost V 3 bases and J 6 bases, with 11 bases left between them. The germline CDR1 and CDR2 sequences are SGHDN and FVKESK. CDR3 nucleotides: TGTGCCAGCAGCCAGAAGCCGTGGGCTGAAGCTTTCTTT. It encodes CASSQKPWAEAFF.

The rearrangement links TRBV7-9 to TRBJ1-1; D is unresolved. V shed 3 bases and J shed 6 bases, with 14 bases lying between them. Germline V gene lookup returns CDR1 SEHNR and CDR2 FQNEAQ (reference sequence). This CDR3 has 14 amino acids. The DNA for the CDR3 is TGTGCCAGCAGCTTCATGAGCCCGGACGCTGAAGCTTTCTTT. Amino acids: CASSFMSPDAEAFF.

The chain's CDR3 is CASSIGTLGNQPQHF. DNA of the CDR3: TGTGCCAGTAGTATCGGGACCCTGGGCAATCAGCCCCAGCATTTT. The chain joins TRBV19 to TRBJ1-5, with a possible D match to TRBD1 (5 bases). This CDR3 comprises 15 residues. The germline V and J ends were trimmed by 3 bases and 2 bases, with 11 bases remaining between them. Germline loops: CDR1 LNHDA, CDR2 SQIVND (reference sequence).

The chain employs TRBV6-1 and TRBJ2-5; 7 bases agree with TRBD1. J gave up 3 bases and V 8 bases, and 0 bases lay outside the gene matches. The CDR3 runs to 11 residues. Germline values: CDR1 MNHNS, CDR2 SASEGT. The CDR3 sequence is CASDREETQYF. In nucleotides, the CDR3 is TGTGCCAGCGACAGGGAAGAGACCCAGTACTTC.

The CDR3 DNA follows: TGTGCCAGCAGGAGGATCGCGAACACCGGGGAGCTGTTTTTT. Translated, it gives CASRRIANTGELFF. The chain couples TRBV7-6 to TRBJ2-2; no clear D gene. Germline CDR1 reads SGHVS; CDR2 reads FNYEAQ. The CDR3 is 14 amino acids. The V and J ends lost 6 bases and 0 bases respectively, with 8 bases between them.

The chain carries TRBV13 and TRBJ2-2; D perhaps matches TRBD1 (8 bases). The ends were cut back, 4 bases at V and 1 base at J, with 16 bases in the middle. CDR1 and CDR2 (germline): PRHDT, FYEKMQ (reference sequence). CDR3 length: 17 residues. DNA for the CDR3: TGTGCCAGCAGCTCCCAGGACAGGGAGGGGAACACCGGGGAGCTGTTTTTT. Its protein product is CASSSQDREGNTGELFF.

The J gene is TRBJ1-6, the V gene TRBV27, with D uncertain. The CDR3 is 12 residues long. Trimming stripped 3 bases from V and 10 bases from J, with 7 bases between. Germline V CDR1 and CDR2: MNHEY, SMNVEV (reference sequence). The DNA for the CDR3 is TGTGCCAGCAGTTTTGGGAGCTCACCCCTCCACTTT. This encodes CASSFGSSPLHF.

This clone was seen only once. This chain uses TRBV6-6 with TRBJ1-2; D may be TRBD1 (5 bases). V was clipped by 5 bases and J by 2 bases, with 12 bases between them. Per germline, CDR1 MNHNY and CDR2 SVGAGI (reference sequence). The CDR3 runs 14 residues. CDR3 sequence (DNA): TGTGCCAGCAGTCCCCGGGACTCAAACTATGGCTACACCTTC. It is translated as CASSPRDSNYGYTF.

Written as DNA, the CDR3 is TGTGCCAGCAGTGCAGCAGGGATGAATAGCAATCAGCCCCAGCATTTT. Translated, it gives CASSAAGMNSNQPQHF. The V gene is TRBV2, the J gene TRBJ1-5; TRBD1 might be the D (5 bases). V was clipped by 4 bases and J by 0 bases, with 13 bases between them. Germline V gene data show CDR1 as SNHLY and CDR2 as FYNNEI. The CDR3 consists of 16 residues.

This chain uses TRBV27 with TRBJ2-3; TRBD2 matches 10 bases. Germline loops: CDR1 MNHEY, CDR2 SMNVEV (reference sequence). V lost 3 bases to trimming and J lost 4 bases; unmatched junction nucleotides: 7. CDR3 length: 16 amino acids. The CDR3 reads CASSLNSGGSPDTQYF. CDR3 coding DNA: TGTGCCAGCAGTTTGAATAGCGGGGGGAGCCCAGATACGCAGTATTTT.

The chain combines TRBV5-5 with TRBJ2-1; the D gene is possibly TRBD1 (6 bases). Trimming took 2 bases from V and 4 from J, leaving 16 bases between them. The germline V gene encodes CDR1 SGHKS and CDR2 YYEKEE (reference sequence). This CDR3 is built from 16 residues. The CDR3 here is CASSFSPRTEYNEQFF. The CDR3 nucleotides read TGTGCCAGCAGCTTTTCTCCCAGGACAGAGTACAATGAGCAGTTCTTC.

J is TRBJ2-2 and V is TRBV2; no definite D call. Trimming stripped 6 bases from V and 5 bases from J, with 10 bases between. The germline CDR1 and CDR2 sequences are SNHLY and FYNNEI. This CDR3 spans 13 amino acids. As DNA, the CDR3 is TGTGCCAGCAGGCCGACGAGGACCGGGGAGCTGTTTTTT. Protein product: CASRPTRTGELFF.

This clone was seen once. V is TRBV6-1 and J is TRBJ1-3; a weak D match, TRBD1 (5 bases). The length of the CDR3 is 15 residues. Trimming removed 10 bases at V and 0 bases at J, with 16 bases between. Germline V gene sequence: CDR1 MNHNS, CDR2 SASEGT. Here the CDR3 DNA reads TGTGCCACCGAGACCGGGACGGGCTCTGGAAACACCATATATTTT. Translation: CATETGTGSGNTIYF.

The CDR3 DNA follows: TGTGCCAGCAGCTTGCCTGCCGGGGGGGCCGGTACGCAGTATTTT. Encoded protein: CASSLPAGGAGTQYF. This chain connects TRBV5-6 to TRBJ2-3; 8 bases agree with TRBD2. The germline V gene has CDR1 SGHDT and CDR2 YYEEEE. There are 15 residues in the CDR3. V was clipped by 1 base and J by 8 bases; unmatched bases: 9.

This clone was seen a single time. This rearrangement joins TRBV27 to TRBJ2-7; 8 bases map to TRBD1. Trimming cost V 3 bases and J 4 bases; bases outside gene matches: 2. The CDR3 spans 13 residues. Germline assignment: CDR1 MNHEY and CDR2 SMNVEV (reference sequence). CDR3 loop: CASSLGTGYEQYF. The CDR3, as DNA: TGTGCCAGCAGTTTGGGGACAGGATACGAGCAGTACTTC.

This clone has a single count. The rearrangement uses TRBV27 and TRBJ2-3; D gene ambiguous. There are 11 residues in the CDR3. Trimming shortened V by 8 bases and J by 6 bases, and 9 bases separated the two germline ends. CDR1 MNHEY and CDR2 SMNVEV come from the germline V gene (reference sequence). For the CDR3, the DNA is TGTGCCAGCGGGCTAAGCGATACGCAGTATTTT. This codes for CASGLSDTQYF.

The chain recombines TRBV4-1 with TRBJ2-1; D perhaps matches TRBD2 (5 bases). The germline CDR1 and CDR2 sequences are MGHRA and YSYEKL. The germline V and J ends were trimmed by 4 bases and 1 base, with 8 bases remaining between them. The CDR3 covers 14 residues. This CDR3 reads CASSLSGSYNEQFF. In DNA, the CDR3 is TGCGCCAGCAGCCTCAGCGGATCCTACAATGAGCAGTTCTTC.

This clone appeared once. The chain joins TRBV6-5 to TRBJ1-1; TRBD1 matches 9 bases. CDR1 is MNHEY, CDR2 SVGAGI, per germline. J was trimmed by 1 base and V by 2 bases; bases with no gene match: 2. CDR3 length equals 15 residues. The CDR3 sequence is CASSYTDRGNTEAFF. The CDR3 nucleotides read TGTGCCAGCAGTTACACGGACAGGGGGAACACTGAAGCTTTCTTT.

CDR3 region: CASSQEGPDQPQHF. For the CDR3, the DNA is TGCGCCAGCAGCCAAGAGGGCCCCGATCAGCCCCAGCATTTT. The chain combines TRBV4-1 with TRBJ1-5; no reliable D call. The CDR3 loop spans 14 amino acids. Germline CDR1 reads MGHRA; CDR2 reads YSYEKL. V was cut by 0 bases and J by 5 bases, with 8 bases left in between.

Regarding this clone: Sequence at one end of the junction differs from germline and may be a read error. The gene calls are TRBV7-7 and TRBJ2-3; possible D gene TRBD1, 6 bases. Germline values: CDR1 SSHAT, CDR2 FNYEAQ (reference sequence). The CDR3 is made up of 15 amino acids. CDR3 region: CASSLGSGGTDTQYF. DNA for the CDR3: TGTGCTAGCAGCTTAGGGTCAGGGGGCACAGATACGCAGTATTTT. The variable domain in full, completed from reference TRBV7-7 and TRBJ2-3, reads GAGVSQSPRYKVTKRGQDVTLRCDPISSHATLYWYQQALGQGPEFLTYFNYEAQPDKSGLPSDRFSAERPEGSISTLTIQRTEQRDSAMYRCASSLGSGGTDTQYFGPGTRLTVL.

The V call is TRBV15, the J call TRBJ1-6; D not resolved. This CDR3 has 14 residues. V was clipped by 5 bases and J by 6 bases, with 11 bases between them. Germline assignment: CDR1 LNHNV and CDR2 YYDKDF (reference sequence). The CDR3 coding sequence is TGTGCCACCAGCGAAGGCGGAGGTAATTCACCCCTCCACTTT. Amino acid sequence: CATSEGGGNSPLHF.